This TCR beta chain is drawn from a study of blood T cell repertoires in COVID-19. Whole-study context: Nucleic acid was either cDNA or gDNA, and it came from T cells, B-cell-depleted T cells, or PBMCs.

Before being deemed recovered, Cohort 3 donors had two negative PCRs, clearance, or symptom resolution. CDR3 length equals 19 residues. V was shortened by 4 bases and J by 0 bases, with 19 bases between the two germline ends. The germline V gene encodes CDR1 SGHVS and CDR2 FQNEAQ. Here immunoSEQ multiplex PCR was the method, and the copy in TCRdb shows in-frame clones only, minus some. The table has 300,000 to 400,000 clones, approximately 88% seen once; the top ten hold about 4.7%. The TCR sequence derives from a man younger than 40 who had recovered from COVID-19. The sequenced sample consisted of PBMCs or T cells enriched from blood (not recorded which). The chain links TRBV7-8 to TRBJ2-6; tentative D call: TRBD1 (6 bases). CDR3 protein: CASSYPGTHIPSGANVLTF. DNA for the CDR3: TGTGCCAGCAGCTACCCCGGGACACATATACCCTCTGGGGCCAACGTCCTGACTTTC.